This T cell receptor beta chain was observed in a study of human T cells and chemical hapten exposure. Study in general: Per-sample TCR yield variability stemmed mainly from small pooled library volume differences.

Unfractionated whole blood served as the source for total RNA extraction. This clonotype was observed a handful of times. Antigen unknown. Regarding the study as a whole: Sensitizing to DPC left TCRs with a frequency above 1 in 1000 unaltered.

The study used a library that attached unique molecular identifiers to individual cDNA molecules. How the authors handled the data: Sample TCR counts, which ranged from roughly 20,000 to 690,600, had a median of roughly 99,000. Each CDR3 protein gets one entry after TCRdb re-called the reads with MiXCR. TCRdb, rather than the study authors, made the V and J calls. This table holds about 120,000 distinct CDR3 sequences, around 9% found once. CDR3 size: 14 residues. Trimming cost V 8 bases and J 4 bases; bases outside gene matches: 10. This chain links TRBV12-3 or TRBV12-4 with TRBJ2-7; TRBD1 matches 8 bases. Sequencing was carried out using whole blood. The TCR sequence derives from a human donor in good health. Some clones in this sample may be carry-over from other donors' samples. The CDR3: CASGRQGAKYEQYF. The CDR3 nucleotides read TGTGCCAGCGGACGTCAGGGGGCGAAGTACGAGCAGTACTTC.